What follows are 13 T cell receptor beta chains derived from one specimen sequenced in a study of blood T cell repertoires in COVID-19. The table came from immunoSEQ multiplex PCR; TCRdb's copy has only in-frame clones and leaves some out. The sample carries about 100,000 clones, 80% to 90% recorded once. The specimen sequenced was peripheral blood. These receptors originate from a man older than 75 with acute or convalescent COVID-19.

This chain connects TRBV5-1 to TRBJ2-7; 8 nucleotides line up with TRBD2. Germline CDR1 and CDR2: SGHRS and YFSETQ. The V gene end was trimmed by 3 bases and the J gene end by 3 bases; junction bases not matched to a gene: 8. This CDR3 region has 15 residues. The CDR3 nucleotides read TGCGCCAGCAGCTCCGTTAGCGGGATGTACTACGAGCAGTACTTC. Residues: CASSSVSGMYYEQYF.

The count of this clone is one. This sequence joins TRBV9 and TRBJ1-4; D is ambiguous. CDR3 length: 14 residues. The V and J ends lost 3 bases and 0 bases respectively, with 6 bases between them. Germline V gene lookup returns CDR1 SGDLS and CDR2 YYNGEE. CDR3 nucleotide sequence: TGTGCCAGCAGCGAGCACCCAACTAATGAAAAACTGTTTTTT. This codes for CASSEHPTNEKLFF. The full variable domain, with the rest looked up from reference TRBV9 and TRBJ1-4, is DSGVTQTPKHLITATGQRVTLRCSPRSGDLSVYWYQQSLDQGLQFLIQYYNGEERAKGNILERFSAQQFPDLHSELNLSSLELGDSALYFCASSEHPTNEKLFFGSGTQLSVL.

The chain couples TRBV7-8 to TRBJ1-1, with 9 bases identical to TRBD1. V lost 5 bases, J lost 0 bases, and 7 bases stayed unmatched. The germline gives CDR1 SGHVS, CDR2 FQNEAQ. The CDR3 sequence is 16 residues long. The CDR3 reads CASSQGQGWLNTEAFF. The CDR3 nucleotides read TGTGCCAGCAGCCAAGGACAGGGGTGGTTGAACACTGAAGCTTTCTTT.

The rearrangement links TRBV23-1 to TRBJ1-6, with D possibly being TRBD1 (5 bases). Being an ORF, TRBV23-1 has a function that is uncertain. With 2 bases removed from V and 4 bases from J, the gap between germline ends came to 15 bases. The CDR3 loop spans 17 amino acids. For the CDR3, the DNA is TGCGCCAGCAGTCAACCCAGGGCCCCATTTTATAATTCACCCCTCCACTTT. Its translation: CASSQPRAPFYNSPLHF.

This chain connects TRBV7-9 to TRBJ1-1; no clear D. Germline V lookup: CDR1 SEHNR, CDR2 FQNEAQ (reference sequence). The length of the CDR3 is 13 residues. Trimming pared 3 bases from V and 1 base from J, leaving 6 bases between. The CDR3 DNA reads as TGTGCCAGCAGCTTCGGGGAGAACACTGAAGCTTTCTTT. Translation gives CASSFGENTEAFF.

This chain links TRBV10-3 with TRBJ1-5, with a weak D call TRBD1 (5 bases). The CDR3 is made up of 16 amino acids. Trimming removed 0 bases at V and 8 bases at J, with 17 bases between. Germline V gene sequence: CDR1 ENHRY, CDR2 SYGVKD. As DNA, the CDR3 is TGTGCCATCAGTGAGTCAGTGTCAGGGCCTCAGGAGCCCCAGCATTTT. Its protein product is CAISESVSGPQEPQHF.

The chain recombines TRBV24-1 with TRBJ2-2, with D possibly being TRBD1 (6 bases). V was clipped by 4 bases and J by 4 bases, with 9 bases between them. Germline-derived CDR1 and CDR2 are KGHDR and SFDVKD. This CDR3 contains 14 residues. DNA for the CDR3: TGTGCCACCAGTGACAGGGGTGGCACCGGGGAGCTGTTTTTT. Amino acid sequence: CATSDRGGTGELFF.

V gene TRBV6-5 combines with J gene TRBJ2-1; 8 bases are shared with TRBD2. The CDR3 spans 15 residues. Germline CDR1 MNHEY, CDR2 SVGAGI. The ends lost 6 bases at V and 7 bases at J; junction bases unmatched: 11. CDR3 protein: CASSSPGLGGNEQFF. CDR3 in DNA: TGTGCCAGCAGCTCTCCGGGACTAGGAGGGAATGAGCAGTTCTTC.

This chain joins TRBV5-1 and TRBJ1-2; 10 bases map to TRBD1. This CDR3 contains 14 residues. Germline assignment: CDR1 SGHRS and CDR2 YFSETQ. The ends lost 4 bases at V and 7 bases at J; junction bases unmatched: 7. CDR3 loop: CASSPGTGAGGYTF. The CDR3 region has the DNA TGCGCCAGCAGCCCGGGGACAGGGGCGGGTGGCTACACCTTC. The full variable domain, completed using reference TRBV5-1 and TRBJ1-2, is KAGVTQTPRYLIKTRGQQVTLSCSPISGHRSVSWYQQTPGQGLQFLFEYFSETQRNKGNFPGRFSGRQFSNSRSEMNVSTLELGDSALYLCASSPGTGAGGYTFGSGTRLTVV.

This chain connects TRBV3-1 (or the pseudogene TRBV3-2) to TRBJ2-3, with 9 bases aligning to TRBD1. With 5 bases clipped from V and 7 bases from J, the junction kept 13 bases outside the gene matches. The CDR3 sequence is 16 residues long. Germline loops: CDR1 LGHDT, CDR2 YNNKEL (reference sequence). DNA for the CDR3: TGTGCCAGCAGCTCCTCGGACAGGGGTGTTAAACATACGCAGTATTTT. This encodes CASSSSDRGVKHTQYF.

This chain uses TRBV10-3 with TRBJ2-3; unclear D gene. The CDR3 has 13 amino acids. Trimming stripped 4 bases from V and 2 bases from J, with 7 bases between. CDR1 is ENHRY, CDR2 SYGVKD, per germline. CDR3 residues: CAISGASTDTQYF. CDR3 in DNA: TGTGCCATCAGTGGGGCCTCCACAGATACGCAGTATTTT.

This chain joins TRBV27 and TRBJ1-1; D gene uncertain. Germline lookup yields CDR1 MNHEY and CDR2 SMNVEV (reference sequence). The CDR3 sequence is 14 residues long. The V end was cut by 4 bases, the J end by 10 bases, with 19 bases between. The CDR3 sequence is CASSSTTFGSGAFF. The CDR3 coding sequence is TGTGCCAGCAGTTCCACCACTTTTGGCTCGGGAGCTTTCTTT.

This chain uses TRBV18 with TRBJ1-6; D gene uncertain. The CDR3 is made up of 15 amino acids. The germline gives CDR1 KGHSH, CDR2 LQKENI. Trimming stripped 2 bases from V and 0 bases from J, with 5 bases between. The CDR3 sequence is CASSPKRSYNSPLHF. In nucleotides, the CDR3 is TGTGCCAGCTCACCAAAGCGCTCCTATAATTCACCCCTCCACTTT.